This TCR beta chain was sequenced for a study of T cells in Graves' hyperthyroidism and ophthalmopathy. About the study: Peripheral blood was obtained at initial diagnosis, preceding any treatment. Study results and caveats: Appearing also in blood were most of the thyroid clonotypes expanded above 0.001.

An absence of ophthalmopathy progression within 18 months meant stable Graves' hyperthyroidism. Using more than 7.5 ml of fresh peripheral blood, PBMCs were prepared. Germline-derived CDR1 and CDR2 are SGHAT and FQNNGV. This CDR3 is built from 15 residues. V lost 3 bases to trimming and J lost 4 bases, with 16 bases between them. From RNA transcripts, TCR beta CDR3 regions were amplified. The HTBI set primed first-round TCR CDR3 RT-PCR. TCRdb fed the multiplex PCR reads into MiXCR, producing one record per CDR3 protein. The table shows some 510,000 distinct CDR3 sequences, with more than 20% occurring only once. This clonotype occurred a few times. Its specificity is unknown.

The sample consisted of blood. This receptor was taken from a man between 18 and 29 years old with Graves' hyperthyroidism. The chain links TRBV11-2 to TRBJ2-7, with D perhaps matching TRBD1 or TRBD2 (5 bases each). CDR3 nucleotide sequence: TGTGCCAGCAGCTTCGAGGGGACGCGCGCTTACGAGCAGTACTTC. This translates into CASSFEGTRAYEQYF.